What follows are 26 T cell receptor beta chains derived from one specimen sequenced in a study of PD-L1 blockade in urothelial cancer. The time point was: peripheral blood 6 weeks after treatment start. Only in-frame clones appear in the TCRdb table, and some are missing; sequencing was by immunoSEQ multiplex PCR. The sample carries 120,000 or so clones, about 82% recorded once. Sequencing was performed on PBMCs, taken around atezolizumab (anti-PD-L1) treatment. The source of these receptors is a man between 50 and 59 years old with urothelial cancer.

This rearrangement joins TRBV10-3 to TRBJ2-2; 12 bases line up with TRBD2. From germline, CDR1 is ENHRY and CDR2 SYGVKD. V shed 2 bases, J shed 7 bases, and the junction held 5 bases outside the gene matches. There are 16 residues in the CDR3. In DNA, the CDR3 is TGTGCCATCAGTGAGACTAGCGGGAGGCAGGGCGGGGAGCTGTTTTTT. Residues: CAISETSGRQGGELFF.

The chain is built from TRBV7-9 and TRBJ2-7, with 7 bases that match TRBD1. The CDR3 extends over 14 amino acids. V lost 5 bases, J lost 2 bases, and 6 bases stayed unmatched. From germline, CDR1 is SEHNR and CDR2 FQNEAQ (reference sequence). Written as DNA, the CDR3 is TGTGCCAGCAGCACCCGACAGGGCCCCTACGAGCAGTACTTC. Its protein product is CASSTRQGPYEQYF.

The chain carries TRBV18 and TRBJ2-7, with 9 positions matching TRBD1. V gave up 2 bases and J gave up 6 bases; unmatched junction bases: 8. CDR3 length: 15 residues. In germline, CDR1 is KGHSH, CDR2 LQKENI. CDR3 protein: CASSPNGQGSGEQYF. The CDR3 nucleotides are TGTGCCAGCTCACCAAATGGACAGGGGTCGGGCGAGCAGTACTTC.

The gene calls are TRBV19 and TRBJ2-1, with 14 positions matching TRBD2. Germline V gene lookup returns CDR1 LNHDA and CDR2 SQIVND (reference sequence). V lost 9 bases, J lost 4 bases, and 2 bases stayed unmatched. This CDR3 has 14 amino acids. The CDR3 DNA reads TGTGCCAGCCGGACTAGCGGGGGGTACAATGAGCAGTTCTTC. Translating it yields CASRTSGGYNEQFF.

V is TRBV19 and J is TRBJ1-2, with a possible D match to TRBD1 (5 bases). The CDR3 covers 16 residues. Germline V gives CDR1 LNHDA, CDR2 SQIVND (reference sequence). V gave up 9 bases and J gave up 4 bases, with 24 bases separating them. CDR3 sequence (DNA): TGTGCCAGCCCCGCCCTTTGGACATCAATTGGCTATGGCTACACCTTC. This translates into CASPALWTSIGYGYTF. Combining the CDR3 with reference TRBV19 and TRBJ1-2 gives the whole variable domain DGGITQSPKYLFRKEGQNVTLSCEQNLNHDAMYWYRQDPGQGLRLIYYSQIVNDFQKGDIAEGYSVSREKKESFPLTVTSAQKNPTAFYLCASPALWTSIGYGYTFGSGTRLTVV.

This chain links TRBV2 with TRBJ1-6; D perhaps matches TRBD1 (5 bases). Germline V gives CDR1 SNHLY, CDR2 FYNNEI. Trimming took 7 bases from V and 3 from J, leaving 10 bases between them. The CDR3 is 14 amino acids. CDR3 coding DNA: TGTGCCAGCAACTCCCAGGGCTATAATTCACCCCTCCACTTT. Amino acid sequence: CASNSQGYNSPLHF.

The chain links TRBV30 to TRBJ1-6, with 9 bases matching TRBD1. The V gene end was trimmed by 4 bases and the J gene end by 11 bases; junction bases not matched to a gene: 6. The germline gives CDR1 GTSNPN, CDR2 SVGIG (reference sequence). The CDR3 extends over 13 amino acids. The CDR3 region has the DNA TGTGCCTGGACCAGGGACAGGGTAGCACCCCTCCACTTT. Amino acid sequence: CAWTRDRVAPLHF.

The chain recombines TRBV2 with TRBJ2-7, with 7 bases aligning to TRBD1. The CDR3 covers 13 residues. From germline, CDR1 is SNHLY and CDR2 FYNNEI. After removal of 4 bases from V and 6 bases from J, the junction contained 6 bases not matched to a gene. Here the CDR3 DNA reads TGTGCCAGCAGTGTAAAGGGGGCGGGCGAGCAGTACTTC. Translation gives CASSVKGAGEQYF.

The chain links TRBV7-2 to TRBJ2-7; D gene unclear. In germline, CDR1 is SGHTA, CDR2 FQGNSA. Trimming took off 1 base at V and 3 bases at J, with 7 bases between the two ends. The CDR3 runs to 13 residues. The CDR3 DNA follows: TGTGCCAGCAGCTTAGTCTCGAGCTACGAGCAGTACTTC. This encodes CASSLVSSYEQYF.

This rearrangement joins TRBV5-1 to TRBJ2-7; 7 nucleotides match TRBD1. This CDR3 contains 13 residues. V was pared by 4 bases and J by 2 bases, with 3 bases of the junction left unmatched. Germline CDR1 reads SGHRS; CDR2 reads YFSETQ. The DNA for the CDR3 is TGCGCCAGCAGCCCCGGGACAGCCTACGAGCAGTACTTC. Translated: CASSPGTAYEQYF. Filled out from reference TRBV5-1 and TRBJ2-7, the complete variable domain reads KAGVTQTPRYLIKTRGQQVTLSCSPISGHRSVSWYQQTPGQGLQFLFEYFSETQRNKGNFPGRFSGRQFSNSRSEMNVSTLELGDSALYLCASSPGTAYEQYFGPGTRLTVT.

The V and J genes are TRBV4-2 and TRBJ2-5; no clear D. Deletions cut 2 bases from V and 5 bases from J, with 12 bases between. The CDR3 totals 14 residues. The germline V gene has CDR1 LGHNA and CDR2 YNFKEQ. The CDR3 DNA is TGTGCCAGCAGCCAACAGGTTGGTCGCGAGACCCAGTACTTC. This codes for CASSQQVGRETQYF.

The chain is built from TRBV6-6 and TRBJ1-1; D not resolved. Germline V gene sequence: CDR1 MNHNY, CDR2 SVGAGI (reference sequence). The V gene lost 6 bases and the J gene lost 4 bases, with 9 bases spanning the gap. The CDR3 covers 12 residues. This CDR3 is CASSPWSTEAFF. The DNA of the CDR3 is TGTGCCAGCAGCCCCTGGAGCACTGAAGCTTTCTTT.

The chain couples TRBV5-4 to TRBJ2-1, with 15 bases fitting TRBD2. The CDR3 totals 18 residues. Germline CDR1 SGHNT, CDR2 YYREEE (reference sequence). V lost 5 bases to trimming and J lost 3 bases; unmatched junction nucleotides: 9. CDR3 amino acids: CASRAGLAGGILYNEQFF. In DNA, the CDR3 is TGTGCCAGCAGAGCGGGACTAGCGGGAGGTATCCTCTACAATGAGCAGTTCTTC.

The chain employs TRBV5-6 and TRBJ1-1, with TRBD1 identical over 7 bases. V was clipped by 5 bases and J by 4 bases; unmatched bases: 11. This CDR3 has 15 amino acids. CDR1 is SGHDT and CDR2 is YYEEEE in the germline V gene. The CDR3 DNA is TGTGCCAGCAGTTACAGGGGAAACAGTCTCACTGAAGCTTTCTTT. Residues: CASSYRGNSLTEAFF. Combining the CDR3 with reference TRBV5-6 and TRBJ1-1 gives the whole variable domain DAGVTQSPTHLIKTRGQQVTLRCSPKSGHDTVSWYQQALGQGPQFIFQYYEEEERQRGNFPDRFSGHQFPNYSSELNVNALLLGDSALYLCASSYRGNSLTEAFFGQGTRLTVV.

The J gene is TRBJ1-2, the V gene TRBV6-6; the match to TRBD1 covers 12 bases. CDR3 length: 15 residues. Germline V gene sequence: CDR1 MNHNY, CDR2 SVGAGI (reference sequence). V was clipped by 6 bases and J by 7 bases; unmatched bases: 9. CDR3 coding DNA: TGTGCCAGCAGCCGGGGGACAGGGGGCGCGGGTGGCTACACCTTC. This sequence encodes CASSRGTGGAGGYTF.

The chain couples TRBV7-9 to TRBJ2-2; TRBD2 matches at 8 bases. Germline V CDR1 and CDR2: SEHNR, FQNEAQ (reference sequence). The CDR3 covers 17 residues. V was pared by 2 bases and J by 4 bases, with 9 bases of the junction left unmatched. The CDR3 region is CASSLTPGLVGTGELFF. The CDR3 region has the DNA TGTGCCAGCAGCTTAACTCCGGGACTAGTGGGCACCGGGGAGCTGTTTTTT.

As DNA, the CDR3 is TGTGCCAGCAGTTCAAGGACTACCTCTAACTATGGCTACACCTTC. Encoded protein: CASSSRTTSNYGYTF. V and J are TRBV5-4 and TRBJ1-2; D is uncertain. This CDR3 region has 15 residues. Trimming left V 5 bases short and J 0 bases short, with 14 bases between. The germline CDR1 and CDR2 sequences are SGHNT and YYREEE (reference sequence).

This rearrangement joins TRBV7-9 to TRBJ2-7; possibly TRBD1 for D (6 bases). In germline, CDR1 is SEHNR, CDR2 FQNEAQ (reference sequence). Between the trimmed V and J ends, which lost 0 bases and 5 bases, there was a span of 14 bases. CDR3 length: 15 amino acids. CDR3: CASSLAGAYGHEQYF. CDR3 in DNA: TGTGCCAGCAGCTTAGCGGGGGCCTACGGTCACGAGCAGTACTTC.

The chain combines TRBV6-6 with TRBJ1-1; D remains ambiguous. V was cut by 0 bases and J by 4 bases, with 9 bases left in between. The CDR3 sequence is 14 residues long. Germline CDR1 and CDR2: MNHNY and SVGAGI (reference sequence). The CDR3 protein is CASSYSGGGTEAFF. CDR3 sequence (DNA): TGTGCCAGCAGTTACTCGGGAGGCGGCACTGAAGCTTTCTTT.

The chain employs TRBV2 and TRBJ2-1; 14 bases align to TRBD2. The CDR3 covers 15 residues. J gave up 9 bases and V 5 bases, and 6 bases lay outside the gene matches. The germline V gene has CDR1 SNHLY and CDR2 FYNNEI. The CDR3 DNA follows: TGTGCCAGCAGTATCGGACTAGCGGGAGGTGGTGAGCAGTTCTTC. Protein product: CASSIGLAGGGEQFF.

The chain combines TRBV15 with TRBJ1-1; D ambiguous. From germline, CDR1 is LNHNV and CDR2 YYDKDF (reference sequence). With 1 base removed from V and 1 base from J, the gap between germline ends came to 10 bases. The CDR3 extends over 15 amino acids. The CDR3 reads CATSRGAGENTEAFF. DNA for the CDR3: TGTGCCACCAGCAGAGGGGCGGGAGAGAACACTGAAGCTTTCTTT. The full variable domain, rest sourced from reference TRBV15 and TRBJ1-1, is DAMVIQNPRYQVTQFGKPVTLSCSQTLNHNVMYWYQQKSSQAPKLLFHYYDKDFNNEADTPDNFQSRRPNTSFCFLDIRSPGLGDTAMYLCATSRGAGENTEAFFGQGTRLTVV.

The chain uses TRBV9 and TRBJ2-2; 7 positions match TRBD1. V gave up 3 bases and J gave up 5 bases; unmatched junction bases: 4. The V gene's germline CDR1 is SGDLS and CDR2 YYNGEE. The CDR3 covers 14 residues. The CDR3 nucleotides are TGTGCCAGCAGCGCCGGGACAGTTACCGGGGAGCTGTTTTTT. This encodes CASSAGTVTGELFF.

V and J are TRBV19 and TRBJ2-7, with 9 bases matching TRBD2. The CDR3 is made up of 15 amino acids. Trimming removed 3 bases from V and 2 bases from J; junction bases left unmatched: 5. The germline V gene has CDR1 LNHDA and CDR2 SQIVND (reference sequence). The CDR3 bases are TGTGCCAGTAGTATGAGCGGCGGGAGGGCCTACGAGCAGTACTTC. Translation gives CASSMSGGRAYEQYF.

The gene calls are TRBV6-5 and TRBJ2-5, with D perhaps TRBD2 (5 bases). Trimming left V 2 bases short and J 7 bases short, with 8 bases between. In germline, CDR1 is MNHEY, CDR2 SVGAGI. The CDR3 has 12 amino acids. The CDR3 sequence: CASSYAGGTQYF. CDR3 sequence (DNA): TGTGCCAGCAGTTACGCGGGCGGGACCCAGTACTTC.

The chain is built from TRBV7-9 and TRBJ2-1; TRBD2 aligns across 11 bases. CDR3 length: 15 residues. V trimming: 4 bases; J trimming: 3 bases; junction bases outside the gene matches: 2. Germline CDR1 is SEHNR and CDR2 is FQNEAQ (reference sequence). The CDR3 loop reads CASSSTSGSYNEQFF. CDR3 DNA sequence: TGTGCCAGCAGCTCAACTAGCGGGAGCTACAATGAGCAGTTCTTC.

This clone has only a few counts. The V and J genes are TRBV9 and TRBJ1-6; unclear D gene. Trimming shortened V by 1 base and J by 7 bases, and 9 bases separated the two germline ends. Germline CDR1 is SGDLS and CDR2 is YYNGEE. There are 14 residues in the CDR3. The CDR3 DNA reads TGTGCCAGCAGCGTAACTACGGGGAATTCACCCCTCCACTTT. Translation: CASSVTTGNSPLHF. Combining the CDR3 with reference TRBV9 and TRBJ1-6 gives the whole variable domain DSGVTQTPKHLITATGQRVTLRCSPRSGDLSVYWYQQSLDQGLQFLIQYYNGEERAKGNILERFSAQQFPDLHSELNLSSLELGDSALYFCASSVTTGNSPLHFGNGTRLTVT.